The 18 T cell receptor beta chains below come from one sample, sequenced in a study of T cell changes during pregnancy in multiple sclerosis. Assay: immunoSEQ multiplex PCR; the TCRdb copy retains only in-frame clones and omits some. The data show about 40,000 clones, over 80% seen once. Sequenced here: peripheral blood, sampled in the first trimester of pregnancy. Source of these receptors: a female donor in good health, enrolled as a control in a pregnancy study.

This sequence joins TRBV9 and TRBJ1-4; the D gene is possibly TRBD1 (5 bases). Trimming left V 0 bases short and J 4 bases short, with 10 bases between. The CDR3 is made up of 15 amino acids. Germline lookup yields CDR1 SGDLS and CDR2 YYNGEE. Here the CDR3 DNA reads TGTGCCAGCAGCGTAGAAGGGGTGATTAATGAAAAACTGTTTTTT. It translates to CASSVEGVINEKLFF.

This chain uses TRBV4-1 with TRBJ2-5; D unresolved. The CDR3 consists of 16 residues. Trimming shortened V by 3 bases and J by 8 bases, and 22 bases separated the two germline ends. Germline V gives CDR1 MGHRA, CDR2 YSYEKL. The CDR3 nucleotides are TGCGCCAGCAGCCACCCCGAGTCTAGTGGGTCCGGCACCCAGTACTTC. It is translated as CASSHPESSGSGTQYF.

This chain links TRBV6-1 with TRBJ2-3; 10 bases agree with TRBD2. The V gene end was trimmed by 2 bases and the J gene end by 4 bases; junction bases not matched to a gene: 0. Germline V gene lookup returns CDR1 MNHNS and CDR2 SASEGT. The CDR3 runs to 14 residues. In DNA, the CDR3 is TGTGCCAGCAGTGAACTAGCGGGAGCAGATACGCAGTATTTT. Its translation is CASSELAGADTQYF.

Written as DNA, the CDR3 is TGTGCCTCTGGGAGGTCCTACGAGCAGTACTTC. Its translation is CASGRSYEQYF. This chain links TRBV25-1 with TRBJ2-7; D is possibly TRBD2 (6 bases). The CDR3 is 11 residues long. The V end lost 11 bases, the J end lost 1 base, and 9 bases lay between the germline ends. Germline CDR1 reads MGHDK; CDR2 reads SYGVNS.

This sequence joins TRBV2 and TRBJ2-3; 13 nucleotides match TRBD2. Germline V gene data show CDR1 as SNHLY and CDR2 as FYNNEI. V shed 6 bases and J 5 bases; nucleotides not matched to a gene: 2. The CDR3 has 14 amino acids. This CDR3 reads CASSGLAGVDTQYF. In DNA, the CDR3 is TGTGCCAGCAGCGGACTAGCGGGAGTAGATACGCAGTATTTT.

The genes are TRBV28 and TRBJ2-5; D not resolved. From germline, CDR1 is MDHEN and CDR2 SYDVKM. The V and J ends lost 6 bases and 5 bases respectively, with 16 bases between them. The CDR3 has 14 residues. The CDR3 reads CASSLRRQTETQYF. The CDR3 bases are TGTGCCAGCAGCCTACGGCGGCAGACGGAGACCCAGTACTTC.

This clone was detected only once. The V and J genes are TRBV5-4 and TRBJ2-3; D may be TRBD2 (6 bases). The length of the CDR3 is 13 residues. Trimming removed 7 bases at V and 2 bases at J, with 11 bases between. Germline-derived CDR1 and CDR2 are SGHNT and YYREEE (reference sequence). CDR3 nucleotide sequence: TGTGCCAGCGGGGACTGGAACACAGATACGCAGTATTTT. Translating gives CASGDWNTDTQYF.

The chain links TRBV5-4 to TRBJ2-4; the D gene is possibly TRBD1 (6 bases). V was trimmed by 4 bases and J by 8 bases, leaving 16 bases between them. The germline V gene encodes CDR1 SGHNT and CDR2 YYREEE (reference sequence). The CDR3 consists of 14 residues. The CDR3 protein is CASSKTGPMDIQYF. The DNA for the CDR3 is TGTGCCAGCAGCAAGACAGGACCCATGGACATTCAGTACTTC.

The CDR3 DNA reads as TGTGCCAGCAGCTTAGGACTAGCGGGAGGGACGGGAACAGATACGCAGTATTTT. Translated, it gives CASSLGLAGGTGTDTQYF. The rearrangement joins TRBV7-2 to TRBJ2-3, with 14 bases aligning to TRBD2. V shed 1 base, J shed 3 bases, and the junction held 6 bases outside the gene matches. The length of the CDR3 is 18 residues. CDR1 and CDR2 (germline): SGHTA, FQGNSA.

The V call is TRBV7-2, the J call TRBJ2-5, with 7 bases matching TRBD1. The CDR3 is made up of 15 amino acids. Losses at the gene ends were 1 base for V and 4 bases for J; bases not matched to a gene: 6. Germline loops: CDR1 SGHTA, CDR2 FQGNSA. The CDR3 here is CASSLGQGVPETQYF. The CDR3 region has the DNA TGTGCCAGCAGCTTAGGGCAGGGGGTCCCAGAGACCCAGTACTTC.

This chain uses TRBV18 with TRBJ2-1; the match to TRBD2 covers 9 bases. Unmatched junction bases numbered 5, after V lost 6 bases and J lost 2 bases. CDR1 is KGHSH and CDR2 is LQKENI in the germline V gene. This CDR3 has 15 amino acids. In DNA form, the CDR3 reads TGTGCCAGCTCCCCGGGCGGGAGGGCCTACAATGAGCAGTTCTTC. As protein: CASSPGGRAYNEQFF.

The chain recombines TRBV30 with TRBJ1-4; D is uncertain. This CDR3 has 12 amino acids. Trimming stripped 2 bases from V and 2 bases from J, with 3 bases between. Looked up from germline, CDR1 is GTSNPN and CDR2 is SVGIG (reference sequence). CDR3 DNA sequence: TGTGCCTGGAGTCCGACTAATGAAAAACTGTTTTTT. The encoded protein is CAWSPTNEKLFF.

The chain uses TRBV7-9 and TRBJ1-1, with no clear D. V gave up 6 bases and J gave up 2 bases, with 10 bases separating them. This CDR3 is 13 amino acids long. Germline lookup yields CDR1 SEHNR and CDR2 FQNEAQ (reference sequence). CDR3: CASSREGNTEAFF. CDR3 bases: TGTGCCAGCAGTCGTGAGGGAAACACTGAAGCTTTCTTT.

This chain joins TRBV18 and TRBJ2-7, with a weak D call TRBD2 (6 bases). Looked up from germline, CDR1 is KGHSH and CDR2 is LQKENI. This CDR3 is 15 amino acids long. Trimming shortened V by 3 bases and J by 3 bases, and 15 bases separated the two germline ends. The CDR3 reads CASSPMVTGVYEQYF. The DNA for the CDR3 is TGTGCCAGCTCACCCATGGTTACGGGAGTCTACGAGCAGTACTTC. Using reference TRBV18 and TRBJ2-7 for the parts outside the CDR3, the full variable domain is NAGVMQNPRHLVRRRGQEARLRCSPMKGHSHVYWYRQLPEEGLKFMVYLQKENIIDESGMPKERFSAEFPKEGPSILRIQQVVRGDSAAYFCASSPMVTGVYEQYFGPGTRLTVT.

This clone appeared a single time. This chain connects TRBV11-2 to TRBJ2-3; 8 nucleotides match TRBD1. The CDR3 has 13 residues. Per the germline V gene, CDR1 is SGHAT and CDR2 is FQNNGV. V gave up 5 bases and J gave up 7 bases; unmatched junction bases: 5. This CDR3 is CASSMTGENTQYF. CDR3 bases: TGTGCCAGCAGCATGACAGGGGAGAATACGCAGTATTTT.

This rearrangement joins TRBV6-5 to TRBJ1-1; D is possibly TRBD1 (5 bases). V dropped 6 bases and J dropped 3 bases, with 11 bases sitting between them. Germline-derived CDR1 and CDR2 are MNHEY and SVGAGI. The CDR3 is 13 residues long. The CDR3 DNA is TGTGCCAGCAGCCGCGACAGTTACACTGAAGCTTTCTTT. Amino acid sequence: CASSRDSYTEAFF.

This CDR3 is CASTLDRGKQPQHF. The DNA of the CDR3 is TGTGCCAGCACCCTGGACAGGGGGAAACAGCCCCAGCATTTT. V and J are TRBV2 and TRBJ1-5; the match to TRBD1 covers 10 bases. This CDR3 region has 14 residues. In germline, CDR1 is SNHLY, CDR2 FYNNEI. V was pared by 7 bases and J by 7 bases, with 7 bases of the junction left unmatched.

The genes are TRBV4-1 and TRBJ2-1, with TRBD2 identical over 12 bases. V lost 7 bases and J lost 4; bases outside the gene matches: 23. The CDR3 consists of 21 residues. CDR1 and CDR2 from the germline V gene are MGHRA and YSYEKL. The CDR3, as DNA: TGCGCCAGCACCGAAGGGGGCTTATGGTCTAGCGGGGGGGCGGATTACAATGAGCAGTTCTTC. This gives the protein CASTEGGLWSSGGADYNEQFF.